Below are 7 T cell receptor beta chains sequenced from a single sample in a study of beta chain features in type 1 diabetes. Study outcomes and limitations: Researchers report that Type 1 diabetes patients had moderately but significantly shorter TCRB CDR3s across all four CD4+ subsets.

The antigens these receptors bind are not known. Expressed TCRB transcripts were sequenced because the isolated RNA had all been reverse transcribed beforehand. Produced via immunoSEQ multiplex PCR; TCRdb's table is partial and in-frame only. The sample gives approximately 41,000 clones, around 63% of which show up once; 1.5% to 2% is in the top ten. Sequencing input: Tregs from blood. The source of these receptors is a man aged 25-45 years with type 1 diabetes. Some clones in this sample may be carry-over from other donors' samples.

In its sample, this clone was seen a few times. The chain links TRBV9 to TRBJ1-6; TRBD1 might be the D (5 bases). Germline CDR1 reads SGDLS; CDR2 reads YYNGEE. V dropped 5 bases and J dropped 5 bases, with 14 bases sitting between them. The CDR3 has 15 residues. The CDR3 here is CASRAGRAHNSPLHF. CDR3 coding DNA: TGTGCCAGCAGGGCTGGCAGGGCGCATAATTCACCCCTCCACTTT.

In regard to this clone: Relative to the germline gene, one junction end is altered; a read error may explain this. This chain joins TRBV2 and TRBJ1-5, with a weak D call TRBD1 (6 bases). Germline values: CDR1 SNHLY, CDR2 FYNNEI. The CDR3 loop spans 14 amino acids. This CDR3 is CASREGQYNQPQHF. The CDR3 DNA is TGTGCCAGCAGGGAAGGACAGTACAATCAGCCCCAGCATTTT. The variable domain in full, completed from reference TRBV2 and TRBJ1-5, reads EPEVTQTPSHQVTQMGQEVILRCVPISNHLYFYWYRQILGQKVEFLVSFYNNEISEKSEIFDDQFSVERPDGSNFTLKIRSTKLEDSAMYFCASREGQYNQPQHFGDGTRLSIL.

This clone came up once. J is TRBJ2-7 and V is TRBV5-6; D is unclear. The CDR3 runs 13 residues. Germline-derived CDR1 and CDR2 are SGHDT and YYEEEE. Trimming pared 1 base from V and 2 bases from J, leaving 7 bases between. The CDR3 protein is CASSLYGAYEQYF. In DNA form, the CDR3 reads TGTGCCAGCAGCTTGTACGGAGCCTACGAGCAGTACTTC. The full variable domain, completed using reference TRBV5-6 and TRBJ2-7, is DAGVTQSPTHLIKTRGQQVTLRCSPKSGHDTVSWYQQALGQGPQFIFQYYEEEERQRGNFPDRFSGHQFPNYSSELNVNALLLGDSALYLCASSLYGAYEQYFGPGTRLTVT.

The chain is built from TRBV6-5 and TRBJ1-3; 8 bases are a match to TRBD1. From germline, CDR1 is MNHEY and CDR2 SVGAGI. The CDR3 spans 15 residues. With 8 bases clipped from V and 0 bases from J, the junction kept 6 bases outside the gene matches. Here the CDR3 reads CASCKQGDSGNTIYF. In DNA, the CDR3 is TGTGCCAGCTGTAAACAGGGGGACTCTGGAAACACCATATATTTT.

The chain couples TRBV7-9 to TRBJ1-2; D ambiguous. The germline V and J ends were trimmed by 3 bases and 3 bases, with 8 bases remaining between them. The germline CDR1 and CDR2 sequences are SEHNR and FQNEAQ (reference sequence). CDR3 length equals 13 residues. The CDR3 nucleotides are TGTGCCAGCAGCTTTACTCGAGACTATGGCTACACCTTC. It encodes CASSFTRDYGYTF. The full variable domain, with the rest looked up from reference TRBV7-9 and TRBJ1-2, is DTGVSQNPRHKITKRGQNVTFRCDPISEHNRLYWYRQTLGQGPEFLTYFQNEAQLEKSRLLSDRFSAERPKGSFSTLEIQRTEQGDSAMYLCASSFTRDYGYTFGSGTRLTVV.

The V and J genes are TRBV19 and TRBJ1-5, with D unresolved. The length of the CDR3 is 13 residues. Trimming took off 11 bases at V and 0 bases at J, with 11 bases between the two ends. The germline V gene encodes CDR1 LNHDA and CDR2 SQIVND (reference sequence). For the CDR3, the DNA is TGTGCCGCTGGTGACTATAGCAATCAGCCCCAGCATTTT. It translates to CAAGDYSNQPQHF.

The rearrangement joins TRBV6-5 to TRBJ2-1; the match to TRBD2 covers 7 bases. V lost 6 bases and J lost 4; bases outside the gene matches: 6. Per the germline V gene, CDR1 is MNHEY and CDR2 is SVGAGI. This CDR3 contains 14 residues. The CDR3 region has the DNA TGTGCCAGCAGAAAAGCGGGGATATACAATGAGCAGTTCTTC. Residues: CASRKAGIYNEQFF.